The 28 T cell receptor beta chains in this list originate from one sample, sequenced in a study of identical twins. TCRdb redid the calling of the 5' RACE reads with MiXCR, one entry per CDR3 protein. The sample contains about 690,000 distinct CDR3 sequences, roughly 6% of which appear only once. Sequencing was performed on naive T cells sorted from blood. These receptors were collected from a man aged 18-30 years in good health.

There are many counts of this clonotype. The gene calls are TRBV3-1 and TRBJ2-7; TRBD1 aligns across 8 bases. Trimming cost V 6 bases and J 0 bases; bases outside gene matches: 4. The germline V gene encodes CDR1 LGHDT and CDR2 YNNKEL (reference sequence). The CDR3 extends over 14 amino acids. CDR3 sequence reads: CASSDGQGSYEQYF. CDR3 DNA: TGTGCCAGCAGTGACGGACAGGGCTCCTACGAGCAGTACTTC.

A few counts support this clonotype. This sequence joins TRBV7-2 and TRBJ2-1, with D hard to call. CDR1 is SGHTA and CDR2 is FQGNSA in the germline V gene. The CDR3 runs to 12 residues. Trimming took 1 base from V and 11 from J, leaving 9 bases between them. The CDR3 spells CASSLGDPQQFF. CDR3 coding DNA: TGTGCCAGCAGCTTAGGCGACCCACAGCAGTTCTTC.

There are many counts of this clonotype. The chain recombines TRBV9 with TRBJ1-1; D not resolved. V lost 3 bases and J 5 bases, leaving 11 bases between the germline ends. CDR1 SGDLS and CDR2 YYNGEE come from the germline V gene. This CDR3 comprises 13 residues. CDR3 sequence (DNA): TGTGCCAGCAGCGCCGCTAAGTCGACTGAAGCTTTCTTT. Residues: CASSAAKSTEAFF.

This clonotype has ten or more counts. The CDR3 sequence: CSAPLRGPNTGELFF. CDR3 DNA: TGCAGTGCCCCCCTAAGGGGTCCAAACACCGGGGAGCTGTTTTTT. The rearrangement links TRBV20-1 to TRBJ2-2; D is perhaps TRBD1 (5 bases). Germline V lookup: CDR1 DFQATT, CDR2 SNEGSKA (reference sequence). The CDR3 runs 15 residues. V dropped 6 bases and J dropped 2 bases, with 16 bases sitting between them.

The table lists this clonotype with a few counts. DNA of the CDR3: TGTGCCACCAAAAAGACCGGACTAGCGGGACAGGAGACCCAGTACTTC. It codes for CATKKTGLAGQETQYF. The genes are TRBV2 and TRBJ2-5; 12 bases line up with TRBD2. After removal of 10 bases from V and 5 bases from J, the junction contained 14 bases not matched to a gene. There are 16 residues in the CDR3. Germline values: CDR1 SNHLY, CDR2 FYNNEI.

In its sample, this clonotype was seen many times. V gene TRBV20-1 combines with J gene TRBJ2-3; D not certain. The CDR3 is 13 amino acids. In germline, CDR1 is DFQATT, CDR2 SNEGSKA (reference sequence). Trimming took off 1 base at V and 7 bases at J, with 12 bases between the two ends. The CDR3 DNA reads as TGCAGTGCTAGAGTTCCACTTGTTAATACGCAGTATTTT. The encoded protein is CSARVPLVNTQYF.

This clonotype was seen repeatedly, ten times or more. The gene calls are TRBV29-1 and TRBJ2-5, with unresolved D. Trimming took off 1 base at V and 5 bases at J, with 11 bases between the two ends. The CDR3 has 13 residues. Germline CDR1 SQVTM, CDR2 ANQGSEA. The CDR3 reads CSVEVLMKETQYF. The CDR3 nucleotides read TGCAGCGTTGAAGTCCTCATGAAGGAGACCCAGTACTTC.

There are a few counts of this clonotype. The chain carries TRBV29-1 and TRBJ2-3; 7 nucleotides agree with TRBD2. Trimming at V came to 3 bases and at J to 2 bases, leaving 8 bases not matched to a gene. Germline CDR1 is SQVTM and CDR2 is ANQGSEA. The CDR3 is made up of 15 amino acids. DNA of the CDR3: TGCAGCGTTGACGGGTCTAGCGGCCACACAGATACGCAGTATTTT. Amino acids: CSVDGSSGHTDTQYF.

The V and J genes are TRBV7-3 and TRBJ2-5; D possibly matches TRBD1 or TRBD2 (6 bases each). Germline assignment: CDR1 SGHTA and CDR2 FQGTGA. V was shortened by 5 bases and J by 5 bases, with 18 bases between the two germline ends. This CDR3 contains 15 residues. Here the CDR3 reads CASSRQGLGGETQYF. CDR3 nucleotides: TGTGCCAGCAGCCGCCAGGGGCTTGGGGGGGAGACCCAGTACTTC.

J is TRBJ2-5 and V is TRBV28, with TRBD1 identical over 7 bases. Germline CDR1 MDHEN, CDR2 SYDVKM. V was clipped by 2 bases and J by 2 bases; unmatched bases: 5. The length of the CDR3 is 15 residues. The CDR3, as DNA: TGTGCCAGCAGTTTAGGGGGACAGAGGCAAGAGACCCAGTACTTC. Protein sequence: CASSLGGQRQETQYF.

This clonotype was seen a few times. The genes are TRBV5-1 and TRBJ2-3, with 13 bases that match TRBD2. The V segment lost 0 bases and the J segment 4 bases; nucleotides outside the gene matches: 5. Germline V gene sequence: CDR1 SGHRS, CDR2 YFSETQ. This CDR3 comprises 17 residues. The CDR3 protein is CASSLETSGRASDTQYF. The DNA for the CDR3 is TGCGCCAGCAGCTTGGAAACTAGCGGGAGGGCTTCAGATACGCAGTATTTT.

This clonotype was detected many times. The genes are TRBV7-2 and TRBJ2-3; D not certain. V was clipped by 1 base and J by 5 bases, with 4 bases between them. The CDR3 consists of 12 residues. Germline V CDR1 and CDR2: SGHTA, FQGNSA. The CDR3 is CASSLDQDTQYF. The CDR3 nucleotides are TGTGCCAGCAGCTTAGATCAAGATACGCAGTATTTT.

The chain's CDR3 is CSARKDSRVHYGYTF. The CDR3 bases are TGCAGTGCTAGAAAAGACTCCAGGGTTCACTATGGCTACACCTTC. The chain links TRBV20-1 to TRBJ1-2; D is perhaps TRBD1 (5 bases). V was trimmed by 2 bases and J by 3 bases, leaving 16 bases between them. The V gene's germline CDR1 is DFQATT and CDR2 SNEGSKA (reference sequence). The CDR3 is 15 amino acids.

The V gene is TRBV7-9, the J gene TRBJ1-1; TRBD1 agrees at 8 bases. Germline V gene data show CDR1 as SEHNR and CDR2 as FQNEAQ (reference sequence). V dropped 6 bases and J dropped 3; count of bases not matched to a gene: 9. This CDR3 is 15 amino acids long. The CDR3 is CASRPSDREYTEAFF. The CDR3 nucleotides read TGTGCCAGCAGACCATCGGACAGGGAGTACACTGAAGCTTTCTTT.

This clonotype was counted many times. CDR3 amino acids: CSARDTLAGYTDTQYF. DNA for the CDR3: TGCAGTGCTAGAGATACTCTAGCGGGATACACAGATACGCAGTATTTT. V gene TRBV20-1 combines with J gene TRBJ2-3; 9 nucleotides match TRBD2. The CDR3 consists of 16 residues. V shed 0 bases and J 2 bases; nucleotides not matched to a gene: 6. The germline V gene encodes CDR1 DFQATT and CDR2 SNEGSKA (reference sequence).

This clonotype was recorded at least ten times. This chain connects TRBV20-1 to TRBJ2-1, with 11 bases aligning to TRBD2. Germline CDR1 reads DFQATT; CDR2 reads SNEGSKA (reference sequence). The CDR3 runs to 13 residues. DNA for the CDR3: TGCAGCGTTACTAGCGGGAGCTACAATGAGCAGTTCTTC. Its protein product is CSVTSGSYNEQFF.

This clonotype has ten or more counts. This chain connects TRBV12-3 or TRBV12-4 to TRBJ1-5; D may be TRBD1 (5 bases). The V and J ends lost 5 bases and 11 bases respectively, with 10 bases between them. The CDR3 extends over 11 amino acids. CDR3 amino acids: CASSDSGAQHF. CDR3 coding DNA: TGTGCCAGCAGTGACTCGGGGGCCCAGCATTTT.

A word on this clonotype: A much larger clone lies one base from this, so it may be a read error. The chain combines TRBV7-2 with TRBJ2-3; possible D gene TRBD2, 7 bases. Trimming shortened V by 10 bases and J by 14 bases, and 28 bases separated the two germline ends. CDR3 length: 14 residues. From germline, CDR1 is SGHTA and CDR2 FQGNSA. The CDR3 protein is CANSYGGGAPTLYF. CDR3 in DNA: TGTGCCAACAGTTACGGAGGGGGGGCCCCGACGTTGTATTTT. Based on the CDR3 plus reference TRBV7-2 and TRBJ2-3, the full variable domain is GAGVSQSPSNKVTEKGKDVELRCDPISGHTALYWYRQSLGQGLEFLIYFQGNSAPDKSGLPSDRFSAERTGGSVSTLTIQRTQQEDSAVYLCANSYGGGAPTLYFGPGTRLTVL.

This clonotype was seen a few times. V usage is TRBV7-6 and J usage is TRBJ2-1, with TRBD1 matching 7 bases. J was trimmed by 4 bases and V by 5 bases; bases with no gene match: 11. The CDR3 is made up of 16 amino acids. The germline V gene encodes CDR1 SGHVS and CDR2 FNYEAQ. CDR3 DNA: TGTGCCAGCAGCCCCTCAAGAGGACAGGATTACAATGAGCAGTTCTTC. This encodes CASSPSRGQDYNEQFF.

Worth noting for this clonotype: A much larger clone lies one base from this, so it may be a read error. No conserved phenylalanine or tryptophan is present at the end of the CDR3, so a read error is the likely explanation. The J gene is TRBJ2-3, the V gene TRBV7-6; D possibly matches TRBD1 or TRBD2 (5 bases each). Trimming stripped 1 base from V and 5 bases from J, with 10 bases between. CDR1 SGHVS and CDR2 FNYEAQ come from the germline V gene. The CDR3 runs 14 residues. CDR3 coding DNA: TGTGCCAGCAGCTTAGAGGGACCAGGAGATACGCAGTATTTG. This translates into CASSLEGPGDTQYL.

The CDR3 reads CASSPGPAGEQYV. In DNA, the CDR3 is TGTGCCAGTAGTCCCGGACCGGCGGGCGAGCAGTACGTC. The chain links TRBV19 to TRBJ2-7; the D gene is possibly TRBD2 (5 bases). The germline V gene has CDR1 LNHDA and CDR2 SQIVND (reference sequence). CDR3 length: 13 amino acids. Trimming cost V 5 bases and J 6 bases, with 14 bases left between them.

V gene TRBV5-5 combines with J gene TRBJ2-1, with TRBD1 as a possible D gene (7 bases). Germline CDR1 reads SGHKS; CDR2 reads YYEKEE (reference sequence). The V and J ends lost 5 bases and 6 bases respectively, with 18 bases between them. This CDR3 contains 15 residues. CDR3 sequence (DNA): TGTGCCAGCAGGCTCGCGGGACAGAAGCCCAATGAGCAGTTCTTC. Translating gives CASRLAGQKPNEQFF.

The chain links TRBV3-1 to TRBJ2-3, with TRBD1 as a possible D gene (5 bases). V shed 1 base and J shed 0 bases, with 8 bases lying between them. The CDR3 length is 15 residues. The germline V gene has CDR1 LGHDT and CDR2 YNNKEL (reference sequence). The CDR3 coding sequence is TGTGCCAGCAGCCAAGCACAGGTCAGCACAGATACGCAGTATTTT. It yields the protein CASSQAQVSTDTQYF.

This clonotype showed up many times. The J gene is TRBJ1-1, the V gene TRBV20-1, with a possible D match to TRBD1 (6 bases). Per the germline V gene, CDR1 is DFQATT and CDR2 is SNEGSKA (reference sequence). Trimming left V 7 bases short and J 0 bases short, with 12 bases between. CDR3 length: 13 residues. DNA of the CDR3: TGCAGTGATGGGGGGCGAATGAACACTGAAGCTTTCTTT. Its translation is CSDGGRMNTEAFF.

The CDR3 DNA follows: TGTGCCAGCAGCCACGTCGGGGGCACAGATACGCAGTATTTT. Translated, it gives CASSHVGGTDTQYF. V usage is TRBV14 and J usage is TRBJ2-3; possible D gene TRBD2, 5 bases. The CDR3 has 14 residues. In germline, CDR1 is SGHDN, CDR2 FVKESK. With 3 bases removed from V and 1 base from J, the gap between germline ends came to 8 bases.

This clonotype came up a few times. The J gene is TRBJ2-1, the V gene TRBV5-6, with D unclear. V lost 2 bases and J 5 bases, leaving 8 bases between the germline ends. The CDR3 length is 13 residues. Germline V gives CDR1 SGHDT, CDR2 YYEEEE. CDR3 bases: TGTGCCAGCAGCTTTTCTTCCCACAATGAGCAGTTCTTC. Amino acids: CASSFSSHNEQFF.

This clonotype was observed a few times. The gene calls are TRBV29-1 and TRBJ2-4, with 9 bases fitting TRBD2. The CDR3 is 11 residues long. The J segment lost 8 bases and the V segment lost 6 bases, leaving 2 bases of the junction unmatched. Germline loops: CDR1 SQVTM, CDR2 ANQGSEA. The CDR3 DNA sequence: TGCAGCGTGACTAGCGGAGACATTCAGTACTTC. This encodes CSVTSGDIQYF.

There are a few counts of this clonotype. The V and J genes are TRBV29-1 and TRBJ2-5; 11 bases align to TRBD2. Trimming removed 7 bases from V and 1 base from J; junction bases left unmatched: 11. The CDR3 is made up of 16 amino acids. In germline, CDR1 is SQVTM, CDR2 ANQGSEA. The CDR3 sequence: CSAPLLAGGIQETQYF. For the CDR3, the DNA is TGCAGCGCCCCCCTTCTAGCGGGAGGTATCCAAGAGACCCAGTACTTC.